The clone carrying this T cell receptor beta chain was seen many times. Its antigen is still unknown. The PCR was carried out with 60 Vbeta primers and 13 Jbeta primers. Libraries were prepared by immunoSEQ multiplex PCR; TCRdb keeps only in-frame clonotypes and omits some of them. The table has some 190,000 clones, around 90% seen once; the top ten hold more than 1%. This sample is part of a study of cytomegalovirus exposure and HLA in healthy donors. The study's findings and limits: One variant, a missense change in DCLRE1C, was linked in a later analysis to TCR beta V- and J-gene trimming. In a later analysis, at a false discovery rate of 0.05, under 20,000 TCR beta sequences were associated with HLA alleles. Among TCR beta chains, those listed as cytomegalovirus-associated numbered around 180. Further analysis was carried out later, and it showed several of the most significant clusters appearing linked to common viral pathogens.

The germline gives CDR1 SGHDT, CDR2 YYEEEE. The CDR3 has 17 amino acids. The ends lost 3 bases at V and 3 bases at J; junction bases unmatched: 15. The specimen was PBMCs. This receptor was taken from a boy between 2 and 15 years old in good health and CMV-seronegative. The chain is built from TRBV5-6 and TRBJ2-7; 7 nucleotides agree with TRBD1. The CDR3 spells CASSSLPPRQGYYEQYF. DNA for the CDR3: TGTGCCAGCAGCTCCCTCCCCCCGCGACAGGGTTACTACGAGCAGTACTTC.